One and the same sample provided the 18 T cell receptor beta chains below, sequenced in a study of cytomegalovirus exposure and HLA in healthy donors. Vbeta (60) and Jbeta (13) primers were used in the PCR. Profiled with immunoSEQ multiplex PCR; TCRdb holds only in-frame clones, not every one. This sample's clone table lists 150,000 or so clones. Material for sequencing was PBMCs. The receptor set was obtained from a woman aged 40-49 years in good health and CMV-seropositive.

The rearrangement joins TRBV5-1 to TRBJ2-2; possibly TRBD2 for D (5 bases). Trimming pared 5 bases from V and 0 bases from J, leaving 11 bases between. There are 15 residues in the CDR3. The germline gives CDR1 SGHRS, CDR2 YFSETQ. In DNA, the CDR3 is TGCGCCAGCAGAGTCGGGGTCGCGAACACCGGGGAGCTGTTTTTT. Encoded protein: CASRVGVANTGELFF. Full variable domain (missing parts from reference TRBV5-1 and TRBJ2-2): KAGVTQTPRYLIKTRGQQVTLSCSPISGHRSVSWYQQTPGQGLQFLFEYFSETQRNKGNFPGRFSGRQFSNSRSEMNVSTLELGDSALYLCASRVGVANTGELFFGEGSRLTVL.

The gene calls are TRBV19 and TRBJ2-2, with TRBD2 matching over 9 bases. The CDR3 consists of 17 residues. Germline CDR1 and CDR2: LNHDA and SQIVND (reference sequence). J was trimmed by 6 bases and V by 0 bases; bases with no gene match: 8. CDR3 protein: CASSIEASGIMAGELFF. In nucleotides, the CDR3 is TGTGCCAGTAGTATAGAGGCTAGCGGGATTATGGCCGGGGAGCTGTTTTTT.

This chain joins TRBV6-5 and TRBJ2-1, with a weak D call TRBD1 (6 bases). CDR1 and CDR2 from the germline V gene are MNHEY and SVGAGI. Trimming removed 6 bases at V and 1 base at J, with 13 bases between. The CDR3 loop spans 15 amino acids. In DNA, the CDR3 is TGTGCCAGCAGGTCCCCAGGGGCTTCCTACAATGAGCAGTTCTTC. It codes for CASRSPGASYNEQFF.

The CDR3 region has the DNA TGTGCCAGCAGCGTGCGGTCAGGGAATGAGCAGTTCTTC. Translation: CASSVRSGNEQFF. The chain has TRBV9 and TRBJ2-1; TRBD1 is a possible D gene (5 bases). The germline gives CDR1 SGDLS, CDR2 YYNGEE. CDR3 length: 13 amino acids. Between the trimmed V and J ends, which lost 2 bases and 7 bases, there was a span of 10 bases.

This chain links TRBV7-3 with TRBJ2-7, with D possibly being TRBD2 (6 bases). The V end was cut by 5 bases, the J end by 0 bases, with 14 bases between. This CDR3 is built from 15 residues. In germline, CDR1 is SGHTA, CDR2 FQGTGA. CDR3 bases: TGTGCCAGCAGCCCTGGGACTTCTTACTCCTACGAGCAGTACTTC. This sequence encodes CASSPGTSYSYEQYF.

As DNA, the CDR3 is TGTGCCAGCAGCTGGGGGGGATTAGAGACCCAGTACTTC. Amino acid sequence: CASSWGGLETQYF. The rearrangement links TRBV11-1 to TRBJ2-5; 7 nucleotides align to TRBD2. The V gene's germline CDR1 is SGHAT and CDR2 FQDESV (reference sequence). The CDR3 has 13 amino acids. With V trimmed by 4 bases and J by 4 bases, 3 bases remained unmatched.

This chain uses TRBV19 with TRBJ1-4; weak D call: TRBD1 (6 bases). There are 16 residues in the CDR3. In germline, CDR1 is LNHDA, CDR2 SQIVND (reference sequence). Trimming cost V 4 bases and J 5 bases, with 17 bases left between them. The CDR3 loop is CASSTSQGSRNEKLFF. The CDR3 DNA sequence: TGTGCCAGTAGTACCTCACAGGGATCGAGGAATGAAAAACTGTTTTTT.

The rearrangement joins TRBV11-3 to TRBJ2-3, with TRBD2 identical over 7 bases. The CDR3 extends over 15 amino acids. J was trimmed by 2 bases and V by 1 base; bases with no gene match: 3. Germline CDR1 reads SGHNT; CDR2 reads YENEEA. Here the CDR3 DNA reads TGTGCCAGCAGCTTAGGAGGGAGGGCCACAGATACGCAGTATTTT. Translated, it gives CASSLGGRATDTQYF.

For the CDR3, the DNA is TGTGCCAGCAGCGGGACAGGGAGACCCTACGAGCAGTACTTC. This translates into CASSGTGRPYEQYF. The rearrangement uses TRBV7-9 and TRBJ2-7; 9 bases map to TRBD1. CDR1 SEHNR and CDR2 FQNEAQ come from the germline V gene (reference sequence). V gave up 5 bases and J gave up 2 bases; unmatched junction bases: 4. The CDR3 runs 14 residues.

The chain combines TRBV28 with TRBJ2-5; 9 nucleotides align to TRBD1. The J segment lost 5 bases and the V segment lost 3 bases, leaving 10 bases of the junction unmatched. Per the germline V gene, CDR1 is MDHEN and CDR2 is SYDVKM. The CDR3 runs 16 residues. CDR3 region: CASSFPGQGLSETQYF. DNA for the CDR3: TGTGCCAGCAGTTTTCCTGGACAGGGGTTGTCGGAGACCCAGTACTTC.

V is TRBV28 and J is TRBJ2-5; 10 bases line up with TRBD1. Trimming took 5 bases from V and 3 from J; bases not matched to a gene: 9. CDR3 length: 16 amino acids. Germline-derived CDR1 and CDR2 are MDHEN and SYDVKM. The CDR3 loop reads CASSPRTGGSEETQYF. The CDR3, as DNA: TGTGCCAGCAGTCCCCGGACAGGGGGTTCGGAAGAGACCCAGTACTTC.

The CDR3 here is CASTAGIGDYEQFF. The CDR3 nucleotides are TGTGCCAGCACCGCAGGGATTGGTGATTATGAGCAGTTCTTC. The chain joins TRBV6-5 to TRBJ2-1; TRBD1 is a possible D gene (5 bases). V was clipped by 7 bases and J by 8 bases, with 18 bases between them. This CDR3 has 14 amino acids. Germline V lookup: CDR1 MNHEY, CDR2 SVGAGI.

The CDR3 spells CASSQPRQGNYGYTF. CDR3 nucleotides: TGCGCCAGCAGCCAACCGCGACAGGGAAACTATGGCTACACCTTC. The chain employs TRBV4-1 and TRBJ1-2, with TRBD1 matching over 7 bases. This CDR3 is 15 amino acids long. V shed 2 bases and J 2 bases; nucleotides not matched to a gene: 5. Germline lookup yields CDR1 MGHRA and CDR2 YSYEKL.

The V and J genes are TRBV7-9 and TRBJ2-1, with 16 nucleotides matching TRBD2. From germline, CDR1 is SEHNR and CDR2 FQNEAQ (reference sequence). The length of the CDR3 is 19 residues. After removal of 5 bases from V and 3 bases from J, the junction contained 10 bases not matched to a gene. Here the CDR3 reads CASSPLGLAGGPSYNEQFF. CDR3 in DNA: TGTGCCAGCAGCCCCCTGGGACTAGCGGGAGGGCCCAGCTACAATGAGCAGTTCTTC.

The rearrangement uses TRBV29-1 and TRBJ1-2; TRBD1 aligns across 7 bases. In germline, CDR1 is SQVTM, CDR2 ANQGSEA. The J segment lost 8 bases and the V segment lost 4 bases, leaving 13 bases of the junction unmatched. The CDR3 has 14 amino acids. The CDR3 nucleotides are TGCAGCGTTGGGGACAGTCTTTTTAGAGGCGGCTACACCTTC. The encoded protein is CSVGDSLFRGGYTF.

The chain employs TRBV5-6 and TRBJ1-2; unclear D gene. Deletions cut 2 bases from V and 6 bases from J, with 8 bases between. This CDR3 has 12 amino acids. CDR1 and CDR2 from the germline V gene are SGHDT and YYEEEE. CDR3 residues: CASSFLGDGYTF. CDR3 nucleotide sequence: TGTGCCAGCAGCTTTCTTGGAGATGGCTACACCTTC.

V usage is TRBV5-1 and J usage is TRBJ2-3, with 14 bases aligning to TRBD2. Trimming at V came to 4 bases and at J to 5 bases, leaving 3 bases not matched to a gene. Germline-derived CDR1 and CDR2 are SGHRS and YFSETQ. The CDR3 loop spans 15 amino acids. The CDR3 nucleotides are TGCGCCAGCAGCCACGGGACTAGCGGGAGAGATACGCAGTATTTT. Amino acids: CASSHGTSGRDTQYF.

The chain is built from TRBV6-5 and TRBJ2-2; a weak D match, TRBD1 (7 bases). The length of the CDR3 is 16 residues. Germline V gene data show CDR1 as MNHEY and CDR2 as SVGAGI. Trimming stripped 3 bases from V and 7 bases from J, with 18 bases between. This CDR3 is CASSYSSGGLNGELFF. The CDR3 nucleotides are TGTGCCAGCAGTTATAGTTCAGGGGGGCTCAACGGGGAGCTGTTTTTT.